A few counts support the clone carrying this T cell receptor beta chain. Its antigen is as yet unknown. This record comes from a study of T cell repertoires in cytomegalovirus infection. MiXCR was run by TCRdb on the reads, yielding one entry per CDR3 protein. The table shows under 120,000 distinct CDR3 sequences, with roughly 39% occurring only once. Germline V gene data show CDR1 as SGHVS and CDR2 as FQNEAQ. The CDR3 sequence is 13 residues long. With V trimmed by 6 bases and J by 1 base, 0 bases remained unmatched. The sequence was collected from a human donor in good health (CMV status not recorded). Some clones in this sample may be carry-over from other donors' samples. This material consisted of CD8+ T cells from cultured PBMCs, taken from culture after CMV antigen stimulation. J is TRBJ2-5 and V is TRBV7-8; 9 positions agree with TRBD1. CDR3 residues: CASRQGAQETQYF. For the CDR3, the DNA is TGTGCCAGCAGACAGGGGGCCCAAGAGACCCAGTACTTC.